This is a list of T cell receptor beta chains from one sample in a study of OX40 agonist ivuxolimab in advanced cancers. Some clones are missing from TCRdb's copy, which holds only in-frame ones; the method was immunoSEQ multiplex PCR. The sample shows approximately 57,000 clones, approximately 88% of them seen only once. The sequenced sample was CD4+ or CD8+ T cells sorted from blood, obtained in a trial of the OX40 agonist ivuxolimab. These receptors came from an adult with an advanced solid tumor such as melanoma, head and neck, liver or kidney cancer. The CDR3 runs from the conserved cysteine through the conserved F or W. The order of the fields is clone size, V gene, CDR3 protein. Rows may omit the clone size; those that give it use once, few, many or a size class.

>-|TRBV4-1
CASSQELTRETQYF
>-|TRBV7-6
CASSFRGNTGELFF
>-|TRBV30
CAWTVPGLVEAFF
>-|TRBV5-4
CASSFSGGGNEQFF
>-|TRBV9
CASSAEQGRVVGELFF
>-|TRBV29-1
CSVEDLWTGDRNEQFF
>once|TRBV7-8
CASSASLGGGGYNEQFF
>-|TRBV5-6
CASSQTLYNEQFF
>-|TRBV7-8
CASSLGTSVSYEQYF
>-|TRBV27
CASSPSDNWQPQHF
>-|TRBV6-6
CASSRGSSLVEETQYF
>-|TRBV2
CASRMSLFVAKNIQYF
>-|TRBV4-1
CASSLTGELFF
>-|TRBV4-1
CASSRNPPGQGHQPQHF
>-|TRBV6-5
CASDELAGTGELFF
>-|TRBV5-4
CASSSLLNWDEQFF